Listed below are T cell receptor beta chains from one sample, sequenced in a study of preoperative IRX-2 immunotherapy in early breast cancer. TCRdb's table, derived via immunoSEQ multiplex PCR, lists solely in-frame clones and lacks some. The repertoire has some 22,000 clones, 85% to 90% of them found once; the top ten carry 9%. The input for sequencing was tumor tissue, taken after IRX-2 immunotherapy. Every receptor here comes from a human donor with breast cancer. Both conserved end residues are part of each CDR3. A D gene is named only where the DNA matches it firmly. The size field is filled for only some rows; it gives once, few, many or a size class.

V,size,J,D,CDR3,DNA
TRBV19,NA,TRBJ2-1,TRBD1,CASRPGQVGNEQFF,TGTGCCAGTAGACCGGGACAGGTGGGCAATGAGCAGTTCTTC
TRBV5-6,NA,TRBJ1-4,NA,CASSRGLTNEKLFF,TGTGCCAGCAGCCGGGGGTTAACTAATGAAAAACTGTTTTTT
TRBV6-5,once,TRBJ1-5,NA,CASSSQGGWQPQHF,TGTGCCAGCAGTTCACAGGGTGGGTGGCAGCCCCAGCATTTT
TRBV5-1,NA,TRBJ1-4,TRBD1,CASSTDREQEKLFF,TGCGCCAGCAGCACCGACAGGGAGCAAGAAAAACTGTTTTTT
TRBV27,NA,TRBJ2-3,NA,CASSTGGTLADTQYF,TGTGCCAGCAGTACGGGTGGCACCCTGGCGGATACGCAGTATTTT
TRBV19,NA,TRBJ2-3,TRBD2,CASSVTSGGNTDTQYF,TGTGCCAGTAGTGTTACTAGCGGGGGGAACACAGATACGCAGTATTTT
TRBV27,NA,TRBJ2-7,TRBD1,CAARTGPGEQYF,TGTGCCGCCCGGACAGGGCCAGGCGAGCAGTACTTC
TRBV5-6,NA,TRBJ2-5,TRBD1,CASSWDSQETQYF,TGTGCCAGCAGCTGGGACAGCCAAGAGACCCAGTACTTC
TRBV4-1,NA,TRBJ1-4,NA,CASSQGTMGEKLFF,TGCGCCAGCAGCCAAGGGACAATGGGTGAAAAACTGTTTTTT
TRBV6-1,NA,TRBJ2-1,NA,CASSEGVSYNEQFF,TGTGCCAGCAGTGAGGGGGTCTCCTACAATGAGCAGTTCTTC
TRBV5-1,NA,TRBJ2-1,NA,CASSFGGPSYNEQFF,TGCGCCAGCAGCTTTGGGGGGCCCTCCTACAATGAGCAGTTCTTC
TRBV9,NA,TRBJ2-7,NA,CASSVETGISYEQYF,TGTGCCAGCAGCGTAGAAACTGGGATCTCCTACGAGCAGTACTTC
TRBV7-9,NA,TRBJ1-2,TRBD1,CASSPGQADYGYTF,TGTGCCAGCAGCCCGGGACAGGCAGACTATGGCTACACCTTC
TRBV11-2,NA,TRBJ1-3,NA,CASSLLAKPGNTIYF,TGTGCCAGCAGCTTATTGGCCAAACCGGGAAACACCATATATTTT
TRBV15,NA,TRBJ2-5,NA,CATSRVGGTQYF,TGTGCCACCAGCAGGGTGGGCGGGACCCAGTACTTC
TRBV19,NA,TRBJ1-2,NA,CASQRTSNYGYTF,TGTGCCAGCCAGCGGACCTCTAACTATGGCTACACCTTC
TRBV5-1,NA,TRBJ2-7,NA,CASSPEGRSSYEQYF,TGCGCCAGCAGTCCCGAGGGAAGAAGCTCCTACGAGCAGTACTTC
TRBV5-4,once,TRBJ2-7,NA,CASSLGGGADNEQYF,TGTGCCAGCAGCTTGGGCGGAGGGGCGGATAACGAGCAGTACTTC
TRBV19,NA,TRBJ1-2,TRBD1,CASSPDRTGNIGGYTF,TGTGCCAGTAGTCCAGACCGGACAGGGAACATAGGGGGCTACACCTTC
TRBV30,NA,TRBJ1-3,NA,CAWSPTGGNTIYF,TGTGCCTGGAGTCCGACTGGTGGAAACACCATATATTTT
TRBV18,NA,TRBJ2-1,TRBD2,CASSPPGLAGGNEQFF,TGTGCCAGCTCACCCCCGGGACTAGCGGGAGGCAATGAGCAGTTCTTC
TRBV5-5,NA,TRBJ2-3,TRBD2,CASSQSGGSTDTQYF,TGTGCCAGCAGCCAAAGCGGGGGAAGCACAGATACGCAGTATTTT
TRBV28,NA,TRBJ2-3,NA,CASSLNVRVTDTQYF,TGTGCCAGCAGTTTAAATGTGAGGGTCACAGATACGCAGTATTTT
TRBV29-1,once,TRBJ2-2,TRBD1,CSVGRTGTTGELFF,TGCAGCGTTGGTAGGACAGGGACAACCGGGGAGCTGTTTTTT
TRBV29-1,NA,TRBJ1-2,NA,CSADSDGYTF,TGCAGCGCGGACAGCGATGGCTACACCTTC
TRBV18,NA,TRBJ2-2,NA,CASSEQGGAGELFF,TGTGCCAGCTCAGAGCAGGGAGGAGCCGGGGAGCTGTTTTTT
TRBV10-1,NA,TRBJ2-5,NA,CASSELRGFQETQYF,TGCGCCAGCAGTGAATTACGGGGCTTCCAAGAGACCCAGTACTTC
TRBV5-1,NA,TRBJ2-5,TRBD1,CASSLAGGQGHF,TGCGCCAGCAGCTTGGCCGGGGGACAGGGGCACTTC
TRBV7-8,NA,TRBJ2-3,NA,CASSPPGGLHSTDTQYF,TGTGCCAGCAGCCCACCGGGTGGGCTTCATAGCACAGATACGCAGTATTTT
TRBV5-1,NA,TRBJ2-1,TRBD2,CASSLDPSGNEQFF,TGCGCCAGCAGCTTGGATCCTAGCGGCAATGAGCAGTTCTTC
TRBV11-1,few,TRBJ2-5,TRBD2,CASSLALLAASRGETQYF,TGTGCCAGCAGCTTAGCGCTCCTAGCGGCTTCGAGGGGAGAGACCCAGTACTTC
TRBV15,NA,TRBJ1-4,NA,CATSRDPTSEKLFF,TGTGCCACCAGCAGAGACCCGACGTCGGAAAAACTGTTTTTT
TRBV16,NA,TRBJ2-7,NA,CASSLSRQQKDSYEQYF,TGTGCCAGCAGCCTTTCTAGACAGCAGAAGGATTCCTACGAGCAGTACTTC
TRBV2,NA,TRBJ2-2,TRBD2,CARQRTSGAGELFF,TGTGCCAGACAGAGGACTAGCGGGGCCGGGGAGCTGTTTTTT
TRBV6-1,NA,TRBJ1-4,TRBD1,CAGESTGAGEKLFF,TGTGCCGGGGAATCAACAGGGGCGGGGGAAAAACTGTTTTTT
TRBV5-1,once,TRBJ2-2,NA,CASSYEQQNTGELFF,TGCGCCAGCAGCTATGAACAACAGAACACCGGGGAGCTGTTTTTT
TRBV28,NA,TRBJ2-5,TRBD2,CASSLAGAQETQYF,TGTGCCAGCAGTTTAGCGGGAGCCCAAGAGACCCAGTACTTC
TRBV7-2,NA,TRBJ2-2,NA,CASSRGQGTGELFF,TGTGCCAGCAGCCGCGGCCAAGGGACCGGGGAGCTGTTTTTT